Shown below are 8 T cell receptor beta chains from a single sample sequenced in a study of blood T cells in healthy people across ages (dated by TCRdb to between 2014 and 2017). The library was produced with 5' RACE. The reads were generated on an Illumina HiSeq 2500. A second 7 to 11 cycle PCR used a sample-barcoded 5' primer and a J-beta primer mix. Clones were called with MiXCR by TCRdb after fastp trimmed the public reads at Q25, and only in-frame beta chains were retained. Each CDR3 protein appears once, grouped with its most common genes and DNA. The sample contains 1.5 million or so distinct CDR3 sequences, approximately 43% of them found a single time. The ten largest clones add up to about 3.8% of the sample. Source material: blood. The receptors shown here come from a woman aged 18 to 35 in good health.

This clonotype was recorded a few times. The rearrangement uses TRBV7-2 and TRBJ2-7; TRBD2 might be the D (6 bases). Deletions cut 1 base from V and 4 bases from J, with 14 bases between. Germline V gene lookup returns CDR1 SGHTA and CDR2 FQGNSA. The CDR3 consists of 15 residues. The DNA of the CDR3 is TGTGCCAGCAGCTTAGGGCTAGCGTTACCTTACGAGCAGTACTTC. This sequence encodes CASSLGLALPYEQYF.

This clonotype was recorded many times. The chain is built from TRBV14 and TRBJ2-1; 8 bases agree with TRBD1. Trimming took 2 bases from V and 7 from J; bases not matched to a gene: 10. CDR1 is SGHDN and CDR2 is FVKESK in the germline V gene. The CDR3 consists of 16 residues. The CDR3 bases are TGTGCCAGCAGCCAAATTCGGCAGGGGGCGAGGAATGAGCAGTTCTTC. Encoded protein: CASSQIRQGARNEQFF.

This clonotype was counted between two and nine times. This chain connects TRBV14 to TRBJ1-3; the D gene is possibly TRBD1 (6 bases). CDR3 length equals 15 residues. Germline CDR1 reads SGHDN; CDR2 reads FVKESK. The germline V and J ends were trimmed by 6 bases and 4 bases, with 16 bases remaining between them. Here the CDR3 DNA reads TGTGCCAGCAGACCATCCAGGGGAGCAGGAAACACCATATATTTT. It codes for CASRPSRGAGNTIYF.

The V gene is TRBV7-2, the J gene TRBJ2-7; TRBD1 agrees at 7 bases. Germline V gene lookup returns CDR1 SGHTA and CDR2 FQGNSA. The CDR3 contains 15 residues. V shed 5 bases and J 7 bases; nucleotides not matched to a gene: 14. CDR3 sequence reads: CASSLATGMYNEQYF. The CDR3 DNA reads as TGTGCCAGCAGCCTCGCGACAGGGATGTACAATGAGCAGTACTTC.

In its sample, this clonotype was seen a few times. The rearrangement joins TRBV13 to TRBJ1-3; possibly TRBD1 for D (5 bases). The germline V gene has CDR1 PRHDT and CDR2 FYEKMQ (reference sequence). The V end was cut by 5 bases, the J end by 6 bases, with 11 bases between. The CDR3 length is 13 residues. In DNA, the CDR3 is TGTGCCAGCAGCCTCGACAGACAAAACACCATATATTTT. Translation: CASSLDRQNTIYF. Complete variable domain (other parts from reference TRBV13 and TRBJ1-3): AAGVIQSPRHLIKEKRETATLKCYPIPRHDTVYWYQQGPGQDPQFLISFYEKMQSDKGSIPDRFSAQQFSDYHSELNMSSLELGDSALYFCASSLDRQNTIYFGEGSWLTVV.

In regard to this clonotype: A junction end diverges from the germline sequence, so it may reflect a read error. The chain links TRBV7-2 to TRBJ1-2; 7 nucleotides agree with TRBD1. The CDR3 has 14 amino acids. The germline V gene encodes CDR1 SGHTA and CDR2 FQGNSA. The CDR3 bases are TGTGTCAGCAGCCTGACCCGGGACAGCTATGGCTACACCTTC. This translates into CVSSLTRDSYGYTF.

The rearrangement uses TRBV20-1 and TRBJ1-4; 9 bases match TRBD1. V shed 6 bases and J 8 bases; nucleotides not matched to a gene: 13. This CDR3 spans 15 amino acids. In germline, CDR1 is DFQATT, CDR2 SNEGSKA (reference sequence). This chain's CDR3 is CSAREGDRAGEKLFF. For the CDR3, the DNA is TGCAGTGCGAGGGAGGGGGACAGGGCTGGGGAAAAACTGTTTTTT.

The V call is TRBV27, the J call TRBJ1-5; D not resolved. Trimming shortened V by 1 base and J by 1 base, and 11 bases separated the two germline ends. Germline values: CDR1 MNHEY, CDR2 SMNVEV (reference sequence). The CDR3 length is 16 residues. The CDR3 coding sequence is TGTGCCAGCAGTTTATATGCCTTGGGAAGCAATCAGCCCCAGCATTTT. This translates into CASSLYALGSNQPQHF.